The T cell receptor beta chain described here comes from a study of cytomegalovirus exposure and HLA in healthy donors. Per the germline V gene, CDR1 is ENHRY and CDR2 is SYGVKD. Trimming took 4 bases from V and 2 from J, leaving 10 bases between them. The CDR3 consists of 14 residues. Study conclusions and caveats: A reported reduction in N-insertions relative to the 666-donor mean was seen in an Asian-associated ancestry cluster in a later analysis.

With respect to this clone: Its antigen is undetermined.

Use of 60 Vbeta and 13 Jbeta primers characterized the PCR. The assay was immunoSEQ multiplex PCR, and TCRdb's table has in-frame clones only and misses some. Here the sample spans about 270,000 clones, roughly two thirds being singletons. The V and J genes are TRBV10-3 and TRBJ2-3; unclear D gene. The sequence was collected from a female donor in good health and CMV-seronegative. The sample comprised PBMCs. The DNA for the CDR3 is TGTGCCATCAGTGGACTCACCATCACAGATACGCAGTATTTT. Encoded protein: CAISGLTITDTQYF.